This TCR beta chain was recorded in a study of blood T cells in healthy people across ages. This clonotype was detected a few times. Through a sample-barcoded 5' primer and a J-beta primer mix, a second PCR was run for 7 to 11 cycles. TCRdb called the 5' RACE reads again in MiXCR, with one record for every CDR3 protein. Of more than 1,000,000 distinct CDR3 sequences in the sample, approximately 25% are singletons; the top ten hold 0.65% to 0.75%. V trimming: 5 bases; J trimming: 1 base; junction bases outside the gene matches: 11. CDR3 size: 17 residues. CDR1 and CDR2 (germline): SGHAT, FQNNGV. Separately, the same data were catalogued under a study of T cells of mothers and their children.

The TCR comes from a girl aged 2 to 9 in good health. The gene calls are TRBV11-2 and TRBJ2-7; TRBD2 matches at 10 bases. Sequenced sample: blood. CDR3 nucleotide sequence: TGTGCCAGCAGCCAATTCCCTACTAGCGGGGTATCCTACGAGCAGTACTTC. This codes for CASSQFPTSGVSYEQYF.